Described below is a single TCR beta chain sequence and its context. A much larger clone lies one base from this, so it may be a read error. Germline values: CDR1 SNHLY, CDR2 FYNNEI. CDR3 length: 14 amino acids. The data originate from a study of glioma-infiltrating T cells. Amplification of TCR alpha and beta CDR3 regions from RNA used iRepertoire nested multiplex PCR. TCRdb reprocessed the multiplex PCR reads via MiXCR and lists one record per CDR3 protein. The sample has roughly 100,000 distinct CDR3 sequences; 25% to 35% are singletons. Material: glioma tissue, nonneoplastic brain tissue, or PBMCs (not recorded which). This rearrangement joins TRBV2 to TRBJ1-2; a weak D match, TRBD1 (5 bases). This clonotype was sampled from a human donor with low-grade glioma or glioblastoma, undergoing nonglioma brain surgery, or in good health (not recorded which). CDR3 loop: CVSRRRDGDYGYTF. CDR3 nucleotides: TGTGTCAGCAGGCGCCGGGACGGTGATTATGGCTACACCTTC. Combining the CDR3 with reference TRBV2 and TRBJ1-2 gives the whole variable domain EPEVTQTPSHQVTQMGQEVILRCVPISNHLYFYWYRQILGQKVEFLVSFYNNEISEKSEIFDDQFSVERPDGSNFTLKIRSTKLEDSAMYFCVSRRRDGDYGYTFGSGTRLTVV.